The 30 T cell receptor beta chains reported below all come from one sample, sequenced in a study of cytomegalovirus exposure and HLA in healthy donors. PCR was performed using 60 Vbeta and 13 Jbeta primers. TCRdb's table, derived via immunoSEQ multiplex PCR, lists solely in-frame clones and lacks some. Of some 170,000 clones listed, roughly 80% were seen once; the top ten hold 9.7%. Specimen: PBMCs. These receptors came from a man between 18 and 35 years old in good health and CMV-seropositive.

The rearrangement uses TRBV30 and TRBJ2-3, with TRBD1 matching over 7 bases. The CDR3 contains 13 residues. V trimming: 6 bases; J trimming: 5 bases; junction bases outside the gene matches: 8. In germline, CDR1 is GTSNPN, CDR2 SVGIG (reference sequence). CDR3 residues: CACQGDGGDTQYF. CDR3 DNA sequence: TGTGCCTGCCAGGGGGACGGAGGAGATACGCAGTATTTT.

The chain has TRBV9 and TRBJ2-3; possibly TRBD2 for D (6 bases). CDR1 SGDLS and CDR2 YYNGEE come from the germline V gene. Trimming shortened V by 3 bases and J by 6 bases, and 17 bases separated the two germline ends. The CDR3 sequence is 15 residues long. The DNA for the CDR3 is TGTGCCAGCAGCGCGTTTGGAGGGGCGGTTGATACGCAGTATTTT. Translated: CASSAFGGAVDTQYF.

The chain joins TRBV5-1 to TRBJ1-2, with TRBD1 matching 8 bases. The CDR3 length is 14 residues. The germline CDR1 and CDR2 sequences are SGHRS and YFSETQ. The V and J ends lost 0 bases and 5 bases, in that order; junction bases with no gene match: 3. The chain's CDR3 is CASSLDYRGYGYTF. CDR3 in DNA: TGCGCCAGCAGCTTGGACTACAGGGGGTATGGCTACACCTTC.

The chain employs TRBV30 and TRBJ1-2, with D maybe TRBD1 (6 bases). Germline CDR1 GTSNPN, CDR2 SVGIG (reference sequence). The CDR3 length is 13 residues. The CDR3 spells CACRFGGLGGYTF. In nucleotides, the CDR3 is TGTGCTTGTCGATTCGGGGGGCTGGGTGGCTACACCTTC.

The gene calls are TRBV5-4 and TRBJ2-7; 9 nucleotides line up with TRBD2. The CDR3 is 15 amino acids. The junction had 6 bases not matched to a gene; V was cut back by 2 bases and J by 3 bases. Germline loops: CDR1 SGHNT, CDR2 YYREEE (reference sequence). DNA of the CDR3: TGTGCCAGCAGCTTCAGCGGGGGGCCCTACTACGAGCAGTACTTC. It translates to CASSFSGGPYYEQYF.

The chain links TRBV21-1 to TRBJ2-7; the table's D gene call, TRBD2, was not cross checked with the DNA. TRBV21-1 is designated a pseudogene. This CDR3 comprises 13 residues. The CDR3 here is CASSHSGRHEQYF. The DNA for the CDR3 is TGTGCCAGCAGCCATAGCGGGAGGCACGAGCAGTACTTC.

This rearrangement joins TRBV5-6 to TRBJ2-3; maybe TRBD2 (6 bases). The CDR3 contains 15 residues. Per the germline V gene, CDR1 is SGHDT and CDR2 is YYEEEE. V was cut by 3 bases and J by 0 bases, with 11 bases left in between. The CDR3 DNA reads TGTGCCAGCAGCTCTACTAGCAGTAGCACAGATACGCAGTATTTT. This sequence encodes CASSSTSSSTDTQYF.

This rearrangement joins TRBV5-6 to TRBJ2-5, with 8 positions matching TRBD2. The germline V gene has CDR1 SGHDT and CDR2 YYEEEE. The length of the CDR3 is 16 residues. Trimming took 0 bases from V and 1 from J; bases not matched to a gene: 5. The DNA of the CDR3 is TGTGCCAGCAGCTTGGCTCGGGGGGGGTTCCAAGAGACCCAGTACTTC. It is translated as CASSLARGGFQETQYF.

The CDR3 is CASSGTRTMNQPQHF. CDR3 nucleotides: TGTGCCAGCAGTGGGACACGGACTATGAATCAGCCCCAGCATTTT. The chain couples TRBV2 to TRBJ1-5; D is possibly TRBD1 (5 bases). V lost 4 bases to trimming and J lost 4 bases, with 14 bases between them. The CDR3 contains 15 residues. Germline V gene lookup returns CDR1 SNHLY and CDR2 FYNNEI.

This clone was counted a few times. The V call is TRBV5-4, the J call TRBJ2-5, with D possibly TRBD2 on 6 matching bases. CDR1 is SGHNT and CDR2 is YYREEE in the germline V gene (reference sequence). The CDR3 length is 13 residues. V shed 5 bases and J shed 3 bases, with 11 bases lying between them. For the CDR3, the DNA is TGTGCCAGCAGAGGGATAGCGGAAGAGACCCAGTACTTC. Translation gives CASRGIAEETQYF.

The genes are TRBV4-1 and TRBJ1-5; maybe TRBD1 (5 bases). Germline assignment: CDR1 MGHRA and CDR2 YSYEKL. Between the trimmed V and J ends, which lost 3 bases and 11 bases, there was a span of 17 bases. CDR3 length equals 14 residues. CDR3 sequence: CASSHADERGSQHF. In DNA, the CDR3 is TGCGCCAGCAGCCATGCAGATGAAAGGGGATCCCAGCATTTT.

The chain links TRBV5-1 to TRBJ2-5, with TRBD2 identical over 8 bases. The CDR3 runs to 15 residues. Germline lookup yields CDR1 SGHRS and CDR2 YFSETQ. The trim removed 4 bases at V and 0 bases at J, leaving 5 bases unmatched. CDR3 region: CASSHRTSYQETQYF. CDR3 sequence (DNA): TGCGCCAGCAGCCACAGGACTAGCTACCAAGAGACCCAGTACTTC.

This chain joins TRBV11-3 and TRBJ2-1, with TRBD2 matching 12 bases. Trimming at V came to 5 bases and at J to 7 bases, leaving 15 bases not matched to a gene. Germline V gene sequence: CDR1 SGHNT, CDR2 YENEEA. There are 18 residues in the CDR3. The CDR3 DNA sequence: TGTGCCAGCAGCGCAGGACTAGCGGGGCAAACTTTGAGGAATGAGCAGTTCTTC. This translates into CASSAGLAGQTLRNEQFF.

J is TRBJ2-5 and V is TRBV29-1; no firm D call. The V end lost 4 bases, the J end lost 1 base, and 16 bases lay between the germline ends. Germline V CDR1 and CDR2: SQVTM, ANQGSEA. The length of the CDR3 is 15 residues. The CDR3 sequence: CSVVPVADTQETQYF. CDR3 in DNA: TGCAGCGTTGTACCAGTGGCTGATACCCAAGAGACCCAGTACTTC. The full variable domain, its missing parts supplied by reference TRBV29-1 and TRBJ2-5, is SAVISQKPSRDICQRGTSLTIQCQVDSQVTMMFWYRQQPGQSLTLIATANQGSEATYESGFVIDKFPISRPNLTFSTLTVSNMSPEDSSIYLCSVVPVADTQETQYFGPGTRLLVL.

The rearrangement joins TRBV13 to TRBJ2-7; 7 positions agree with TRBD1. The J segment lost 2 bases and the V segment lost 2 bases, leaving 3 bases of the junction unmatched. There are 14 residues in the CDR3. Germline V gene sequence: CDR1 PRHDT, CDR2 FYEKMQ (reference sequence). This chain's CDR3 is CASSLWQGAYEQYF. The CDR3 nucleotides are TGTGCCAGCAGCTTATGGCAGGGGGCCTACGAGCAGTACTTC.

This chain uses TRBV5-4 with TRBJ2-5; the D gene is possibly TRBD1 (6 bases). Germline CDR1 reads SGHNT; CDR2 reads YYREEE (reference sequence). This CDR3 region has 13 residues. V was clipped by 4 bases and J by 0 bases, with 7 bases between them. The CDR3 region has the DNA TGTGCCAGCAGCGGACAGTACCAAGAGACCCAGTACTTC. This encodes CASSGQYQETQYF.

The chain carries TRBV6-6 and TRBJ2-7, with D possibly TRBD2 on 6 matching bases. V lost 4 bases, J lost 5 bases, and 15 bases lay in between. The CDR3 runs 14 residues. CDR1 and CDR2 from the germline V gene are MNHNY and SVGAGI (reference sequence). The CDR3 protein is CASSSAGREDEQYF. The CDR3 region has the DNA TGTGCCAGCAGTTCCGCGGGTAGGGAGGACGAGCAGTACTTC.

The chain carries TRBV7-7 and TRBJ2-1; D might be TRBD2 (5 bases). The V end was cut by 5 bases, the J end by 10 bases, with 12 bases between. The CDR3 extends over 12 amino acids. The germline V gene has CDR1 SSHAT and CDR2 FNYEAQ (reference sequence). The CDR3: CASSPGLGEQFF. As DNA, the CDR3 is TGTGCCAGCAGCCCCGGACTTGGCGAGCAGTTCTTC.

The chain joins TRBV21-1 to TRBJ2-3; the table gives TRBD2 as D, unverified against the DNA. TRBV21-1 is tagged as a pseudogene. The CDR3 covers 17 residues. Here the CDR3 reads CASSKGMTSGSTDTQYF. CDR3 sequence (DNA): TGTGCCAGCAGCAAAGGGATGACTAGCGGGAGCACAGATACGCAGTATTTT.

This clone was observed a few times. In nucleotides, the CDR3 is TGTGCCAGCAGTTTATCGTCTAGTGATACGCAGTATTTT. This encodes CASSLSSSDTQYF. The genes are TRBV27 and TRBJ2-3; no clear D gene. Trimming removed 0 bases from V and 6 bases from J, with 7 bases in between. Germline V gene lookup returns CDR1 MNHEY and CDR2 SMNVEV (reference sequence). The CDR3 totals 13 residues.

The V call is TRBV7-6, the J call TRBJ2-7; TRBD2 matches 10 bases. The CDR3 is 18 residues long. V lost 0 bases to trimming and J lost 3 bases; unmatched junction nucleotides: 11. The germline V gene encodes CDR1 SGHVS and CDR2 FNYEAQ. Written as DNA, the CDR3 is TGTGCCAGCAGCTTAGCAGCGCCTAGCGGGAGTAGGGGCTACGAGCAGTACTTC. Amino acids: CASSLAAPSGSRGYEQYF. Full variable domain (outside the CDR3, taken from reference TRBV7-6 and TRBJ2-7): GAGVSQSPRYKVTKRGQDVALRCDPISGHVSLYWYRQALGQGPEFLTYFNYEAQQDKSGLPNDRFSAERPEGSISTLTIQRTEQRDSAMYRCASSLAAPSGSRGYEQYFGPGTRLTVT.

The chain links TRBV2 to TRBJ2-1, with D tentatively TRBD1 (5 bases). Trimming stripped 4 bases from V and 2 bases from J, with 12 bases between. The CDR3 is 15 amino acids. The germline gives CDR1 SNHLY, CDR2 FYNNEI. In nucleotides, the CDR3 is TGTGCCAGCAGTGTCTCGGCAGGGCCCTACAATGAGCAGTTCTTC. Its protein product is CASSVSAGPYNEQFF.

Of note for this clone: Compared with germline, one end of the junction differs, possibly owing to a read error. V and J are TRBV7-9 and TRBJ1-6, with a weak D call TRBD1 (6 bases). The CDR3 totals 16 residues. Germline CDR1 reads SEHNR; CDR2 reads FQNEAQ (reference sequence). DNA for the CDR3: TGTTCCAGCAGCTCAGGGGAGAGCTCCTATAATTCACCCCTCCACTTT. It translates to CSSSSGESSYNSPLHF.

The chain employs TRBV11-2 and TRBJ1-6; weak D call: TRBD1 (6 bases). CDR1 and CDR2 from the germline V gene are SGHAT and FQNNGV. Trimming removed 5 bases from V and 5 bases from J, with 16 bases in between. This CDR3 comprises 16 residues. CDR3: CASSSRPGHNNSPLHF. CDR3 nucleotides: TGTGCCAGCAGCAGTCGACCGGGACACAATAATTCACCCCTCCACTTT. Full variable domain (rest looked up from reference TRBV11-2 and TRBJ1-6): EAGVAQSPRYKIIEKRQSVAFWCNPISGHATLYWYQQILGQGPKLLIQFQNNGVVDDSQLPKDRFSAERLKGVDSTLKIQPAKLEDSAVYLCASSSRPGHNNSPLHFGNGTRLTVT.

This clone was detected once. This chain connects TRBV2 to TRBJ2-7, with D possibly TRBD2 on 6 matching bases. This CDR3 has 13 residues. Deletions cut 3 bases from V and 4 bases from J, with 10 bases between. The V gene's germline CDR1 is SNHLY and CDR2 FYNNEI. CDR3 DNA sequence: TGTGCCAGCAGTGATACAAGCGGGTACGAGCAGTACTTC. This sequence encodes CASSDTSGYEQYF.

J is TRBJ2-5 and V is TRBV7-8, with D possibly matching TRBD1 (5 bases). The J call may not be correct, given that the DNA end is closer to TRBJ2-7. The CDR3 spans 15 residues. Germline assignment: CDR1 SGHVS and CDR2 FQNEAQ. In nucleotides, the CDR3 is TGTGCCAGCAGCTTAGCACCAGACAGATCCTACGAGCAGTACTTC. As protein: CASSLAPDRSYEQYF.

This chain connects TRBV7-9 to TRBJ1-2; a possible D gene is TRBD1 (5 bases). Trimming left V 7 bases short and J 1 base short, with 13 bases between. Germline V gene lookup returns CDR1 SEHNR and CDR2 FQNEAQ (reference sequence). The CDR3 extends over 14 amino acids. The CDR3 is CASTPGRGNYGYTF. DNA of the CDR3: TGTGCCAGCACCCCAGGGAGGGGTAACTATGGCTACACCTTC.

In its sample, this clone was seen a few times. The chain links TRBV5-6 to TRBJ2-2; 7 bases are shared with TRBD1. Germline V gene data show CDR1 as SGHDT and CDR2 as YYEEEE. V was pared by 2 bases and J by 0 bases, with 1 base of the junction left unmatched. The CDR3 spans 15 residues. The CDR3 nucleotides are TGTGCCAGCAGCTTCGGGACAGCGAACACCGGGGAGCTGTTTTTT. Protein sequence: CASSFGTANTGELFF. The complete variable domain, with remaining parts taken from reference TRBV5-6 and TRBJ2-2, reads DAGVTQSPTHLIKTRGQQVTLRCSPKSGHDTVSWYQQALGQGPQFIFQYYEEEERQRGNFPDRFSGHQFPNYSSELNVNALLLGDSALYLCASSFGTANTGELFFGEGSRLTVL.

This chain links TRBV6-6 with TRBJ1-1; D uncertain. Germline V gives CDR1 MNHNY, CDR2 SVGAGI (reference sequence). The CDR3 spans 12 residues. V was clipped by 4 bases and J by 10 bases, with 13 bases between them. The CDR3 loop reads CASSSSQPGAFF. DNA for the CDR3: TGTGCCAGCAGTTCGAGCCAGCCGGGAGCTTTCTTT.

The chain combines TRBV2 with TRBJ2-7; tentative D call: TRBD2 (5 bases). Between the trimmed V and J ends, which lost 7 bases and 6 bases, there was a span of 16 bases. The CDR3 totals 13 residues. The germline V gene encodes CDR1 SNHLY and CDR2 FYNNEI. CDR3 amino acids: CASNRDLQAEQYF. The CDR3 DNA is TGTGCCAGCAACCGGGATCTGCAGGCCGAGCAGTACTTC.